Each of the 29 T cell receptor beta chains below was sequenced from the same sample in a study of blood T cells in healthy people across ages. A sample-barcoded 5' primer and a J-beta primer mix were used in a second PCR of roughly 7 to 11 cycles. TCRdb called the 5' RACE reads again in MiXCR, with one record for every CDR3 protein. The table lists about 540,000 distinct CDR3 sequences, approximately 25% of them singletons, with around 10% in the top ten. The data were also submitted as part of a second study, on T cells of mothers and their children.

Sequenced: blood. These receptors all stem from a boy aged 5-17 years in good health.

There are a few counts of this clonotype. The chain has TRBV5-5 and TRBJ1-4; maybe TRBD1 (5 bases). Germline lookup yields CDR1 SGHKS and CDR2 YYEKEE (reference sequence). This CDR3 has 15 amino acids. With 4 bases removed from V and 3 bases from J, the gap between germline ends came to 13 bases. The CDR3 DNA sequence: TGTGCCAGCAGCGCAACACAGGTCGCTAATGAAAAACTGTTTTTT. Its translation is CASSATQVANEKLFF.

This rearrangement joins TRBV4-1 to TRBJ2-5; D is uncertain. CDR1 is MGHRA, CDR2 YSYEKL, per germline. The V and J ends lost 6 bases and 2 bases respectively, with 16 bases between them. The CDR3 has 15 residues. CDR3 bases: TGCGCCAGCAGTCCCGGGCCGTCGAGGCAAGAGACCCAGTACTTC. Translated, it gives CASSPGPSRQETQYF.

The chain is built from TRBV4-3 and TRBJ1-2; TRBD1 aligns across 7 bases. Trimming cost V 3 bases and J 5 bases; bases outside gene matches: 9. Per the germline V gene, CDR1 is LGHNA and CDR2 is YSLEER. The CDR3 loop spans 15 amino acids. The chain's CDR3 is CASSHGTEGVYGYTF. The CDR3 DNA follows: TGCGCCAGCAGCCACGGGACAGAGGGCGTTTATGGCTACACCTTC.

To note about this clonotype: An end of the junction does not agree with germline; a read error may underlie this. The rearrangement joins TRBV27 to TRBJ2-2; D perhaps matches TRBD2 (5 bases). The CDR3 loop spans 14 amino acids. Germline CDR1 and CDR2: MNHEY and SMNVEV (reference sequence). The CDR3 DNA is TGTGCCAGCAGTCAGAACTTGAGGCCCGGGGTGCTGTTTTTT. Its protein product is CASSQNLRPGVLFF.

The chain recombines TRBV27 with TRBJ2-1; a possible D gene is TRBD2 (5 bases). This CDR3 region has 19 residues. The germline V gene encodes CDR1 MNHEY and CDR2 SMNVEV (reference sequence). The V and J ends lost 4 bases and 1 base respectively, with 23 bases between them. CDR3 in amino acids: CASSSEGRRTRWSYNEQFF. The CDR3 coding sequence is TGTGCCAGCAGTTCCGAGGGCAGGAGGACCCGATGGTCCTACAATGAGCAGTTCTTC.

The rearrangement joins TRBV7-2 to TRBJ1-1; 11 nucleotides line up with TRBD1. Germline V gives CDR1 SGHTA, CDR2 FQGNSA. The CDR3 totals 15 residues. Trimming at V came to 4 bases and at J to 5 bases, leaving 6 bases not matched to a gene. CDR3 loop: CASSSGGTGGTEAFF. The CDR3, as DNA: TGTGCCAGCAGCTCAGGAGGGACAGGGGGTACTGAAGCTTTCTTT.

The rearrangement uses TRBV4-2 and TRBJ2-3; D is uncertain. The germline V gene has CDR1 LGHNA and CDR2 YNFKEQ. CDR3 length: 13 amino acids. V shed 0 bases and J shed 4 bases, with 5 bases lying between them. The CDR3 loop is CASSQDIADTQYF. CDR3 nucleotides: TGTGCCAGCAGCCAAGATATCGCAGATACGCAGTATTTT.

The chain joins TRBV20-1 to TRBJ1-3; TRBD1 is a possible D gene (6 bases). The CDR3 extends over 13 amino acids. With 4 bases removed from V and 4 bases from J, the gap between germline ends came to 11 bases. Germline lookup yields CDR1 DFQATT and CDR2 SNEGSKA (reference sequence). The CDR3 loop reads CSANGGAGNTIYF. The CDR3 DNA sequence: TGCAGTGCTAACGGGGGGGCGGGAAACACCATATATTTT.

The chain couples TRBV20-1 to TRBJ2-1, with D possibly TRBD2 on 5 matching bases. Per germline, CDR1 DFQATT and CDR2 SNEGSKA (reference sequence). This CDR3 spans 16 amino acids. Trimming shortened V by 4 bases and J by 1 base, and 17 bases separated the two germline ends. The CDR3 spells CSAKFGDYLSYNEQFF. DNA of the CDR3: TGCAGTGCTAAGTTTGGCGACTACCTTTCCTACAATGAGCAGTTCTTC.

This clonotype has a handful of counts. The chain has TRBV20-1 and TRBJ2-7, with D possibly TRBD1 on 5 matching bases. Trimming took off 3 bases at V and 0 bases at J, with 9 bases between the two ends. Germline CDR1 DFQATT, CDR2 SNEGSKA (reference sequence). CDR3 size: 13 residues. The CDR3 reads CSARWTSSYEQYF. The CDR3 DNA follows: TGCAGTGCTAGGTGGACAAGCTCCTACGAGCAGTACTTC.

The V call is TRBV6-6, the J call TRBJ1-5; D gene unclear. Germline loops: CDR1 MNHNY, CDR2 SVGAGI (reference sequence). V was shortened by 8 bases and J by 4 bases, with 9 bases between the two germline ends. The CDR3 has 12 residues. The CDR3 reads CASGGSNQPQHF. The CDR3, as DNA: TGTGCCAGCGGCGGTTCAAATCAGCCCCAGCATTTT.

In regard to this clonotype: The junction shows a germline mismatch at one end, possibly a read error. The chain links TRBV19 to TRBJ1-1; the match to TRBD1 covers 7 bases. The V gene's germline CDR1 is LNHDA and CDR2 SQIVND (reference sequence). The length of the CDR3 is 12 residues. In nucleotides, the CDR3 is TGTGTCAGTAGTGACAGGGTTTTTGAAGCTTTCTTT. The encoded protein is CVSSDRVFEAFF.

At least ten counts were recorded for this clonotype. The CDR3, as DNA: TGTGCCAGCGCTGGGCAGGGCCCAGAGACCCAGTACTTC. Residues: CASAGQGPETQYF. This sequence joins TRBV12-3 or TRBV12-4 and TRBJ2-5, with a tentative D call TRBD1 (5 bases). This CDR3 is 13 amino acids long. The ends were cut back, 8 bases at V and 4 bases at J, with 14 bases in the middle.

The chain uses TRBV19 and TRBJ1-4, with D perhaps TRBD1 (5 bases). This CDR3 has 16 residues. Per germline, CDR1 LNHDA and CDR2 SQIVND (reference sequence). V was cut by 3 bases and J by 0 bases, with 11 bases left in between. CDR3 coding DNA: TGTGCCAGTAGTATGTGGGACCAGGCAACTAATGAAAAACTGTTTTTT. Protein: CASSMWDQATNEKLFF.

This clonotype was counted only a few times. V and J are TRBV29-1 and TRBJ1-1; perhaps TRBD1 as D (5 bases). CDR1 is SQVTM, CDR2 ANQGSEA, per germline. This CDR3 has 13 amino acids. V lost 6 bases, J lost 0 bases, and 11 bases lay in between. DNA of the CDR3: TGCAGCGTACGGGACTTAATGAACACTGAAGCTTTCTTT. The encoded protein is CSVRDLMNTEAFF.

This clonotype has ten or more counts. The chain joins TRBV5-5 to TRBJ1-4; 7 bases agree with TRBD1. Per the germline V gene, CDR1 is SGHKS and CDR2 is YYEKEE (reference sequence). The V and J ends lost 3 bases and 3 bases, in that order; junction bases with no gene match: 5. The CDR3 totals 15 residues. DNA of the CDR3: TGTGCCAGCAGCTCCACAGGGGAGGCTAATGAAAAACTGTTTTTT. This gives the protein CASSSTGEANEKLFF.

This chain links TRBV5-1 with TRBJ2-7; D gene ambiguous. The CDR3 is 13 residues long. Germline CDR1 SGHRS, CDR2 YFSETQ. V was cut by 0 bases and J by 5 bases, with 9 bases left in between. The chain's CDR3 is CASSLESVNEQYF. The CDR3 region has the DNA TGCGCCAGCAGCTTGGAAAGCGTAAACGAGCAGTACTTC.

The genes are TRBV6-1 and TRBJ1-1; D is undetermined. This CDR3 is 14 amino acids long. CDR1 and CDR2 (germline): MNHNS, SASEGT. Trimming took 8 bases from V and 2 from J, leaving 15 bases between them. For the CDR3, the DNA is TGTGCCAGCTTAGAAGGCCCGAGTAACACTGAAGCTTTCTTT. Translation: CASLEGPSNTEAFF.

This clonotype appeared a few times. This chain joins TRBV5-1 and TRBJ2-5; D may be TRBD1 or TRBD2 (6 bases each). Trimming took 5 bases from V and 2 from J, leaving 19 bases between them. The CDR3 runs 16 residues. CDR1 is SGHRS and CDR2 is YFSETQ in the germline V gene. CDR3 in DNA: TGCGCCAGCAGATCGACCCCGGGGGCGAATCAAGAGACCCAGTACTTC. Translation gives CASRSTPGANQETQYF. The complete variable domain, with remaining parts taken from reference TRBV5-1 and TRBJ2-5, reads KAGVTQTPRYLIKTRGQQVTLSCSPISGHRSVSWYQQTPGQGLQFLFEYFSETQRNKGNFPGRFSGRQFSNSRSEMNVSTLELGDSALYLCASRSTPGANQETQYFGPGTRLLVL.

The genes are TRBV27 and TRBJ1-2; D is uncertain. Germline CDR1 is MNHEY and CDR2 is SMNVEV (reference sequence). The ends were cut back, 5 bases at V and 4 bases at J, with 17 bases in the middle. The CDR3 contains 15 residues. CDR3 in amino acids: CASSPGPPRAYGYTF. CDR3 nucleotide sequence: TGTGCCAGCAGTCCCGGGCCCCCCCGGGCCTATGGCTACACCTTC.

To note about this clonotype: One end of the junction is discordant with germline, which a read error may explain. The rearrangement links TRBV24-1 to TRBJ2-5, with 11 bases fitting TRBD1. Looked up from germline, CDR1 is KGHDR and CDR2 is SFDVKD. The CDR3 covers 13 residues. CDR3 DNA sequence: TGTGCCACCTGGGGACAGGGGGAAGAGGCCCAGTACTTC. Residues: CATWGQGEEAQYF.

This clonotype came up a few times. CDR3 residues: CSASSSGTVSYEQYF. The DNA for the CDR3 is TGCAGTGCTAGTTCTTCAGGGACAGTCTCCTACGAGCAGTACTTC. The rearrangement uses TRBV20-1 and TRBJ2-5; 7 positions match TRBD1. Gene TRBJ2-7 matches the end of the DNA better, so the J call may be wrong. The germline V gene has CDR1 DFQATT and CDR2 SNEGSKA (reference sequence). The CDR3 contains 15 residues.

This clonotype was observed a handful of times. The chain combines TRBV5-1 with TRBJ2-7; D is unclear. This CDR3 has 13 amino acids. The germline V and J ends were trimmed by 7 bases and 6 bases, with 17 bases remaining between them. From germline, CDR1 is SGHRS and CDR2 YFSETQ. The CDR3 sequence is CASGNSIPSEQYF. DNA for the CDR3: TGCGCCAGCGGCAACAGTATCCCGAGCGAGCAGTACTTC.

This chain links TRBV6-1 with TRBJ2-6; D gene ambiguous. CDR1 is MNHNS, CDR2 SASEGT, per germline. CDR3 size: 19 residues. Trimming took 6 bases from V and 0 from J, leaving 21 bases between them. CDR3 nucleotides: TGTGCCAGCAGATCTGCTGGTAGTCTCATGAGCTCTGGGGCCAACGTCCTGACTTTC. It translates to CASRSAGSLMSSGANVLTF.

This clonotype was seen only a few times. The chain uses TRBV20-1 and TRBJ2-7; D gene unclear. From germline, CDR1 is DFQATT and CDR2 SNEGSKA (reference sequence). The CDR3 sequence is 12 residues long. V dropped 4 bases and J dropped 4 bases, with 11 bases sitting between them. The CDR3 reads CSATRRNYEQYF. CDR3 coding DNA: TGCAGTGCTACCCGCAGAAATTACGAGCAGTACTTC.

This clonotype was observed a few times. The chain employs TRBV7-9 and TRBJ2-3; possibly TRBD1 for D (5 bases). The CDR3 consists of 16 residues. V lost 1 base to trimming and J lost 0 bases, with 11 bases between them. Germline V gene lookup returns CDR1 SEHNR and CDR2 FQNEAQ (reference sequence). CDR3 loop: CASSLVDTSSTDTQYF. The CDR3 DNA follows: TGTGCCAGCAGCTTAGTGGACACCTCTAGCACAGATACGCAGTATTTT.

Note on this clonotype: A single base separates this from a much larger clone, so it may be a read error. Since the CDR3 does not end with the conserved phenylalanine or tryptophan, this likely comes from a read error. This chain links TRBV28 with TRBJ2-5, with 8 bases aligning to TRBD1. Germline CDR1 reads MDHEN; CDR2 reads SYDVKM. V gave up 1 base and J gave up 2 bases; unmatched junction bases: 18. The CDR3 contains 20 residues. The CDR3 reads CASSLYHLVGQGPYQETQYL. Written as DNA, the CDR3 is TGTGCCAGCAGTTTATATCATCTCGTTGGACAGGGTCCTTATCAAGAGACCCAGTACTTG.

This clonotype was detected a few times. The chain is built from TRBV7-9 and TRBJ1-4; no reliable D call. The V end lost 4 bases, the J end lost 8 bases, and 11 bases lay between the germline ends. The CDR3 totals 13 residues. The germline V gene has CDR1 SEHNR and CDR2 FQNEAQ (reference sequence). This chain's CDR3 is CASSSGRFEKLFF. The DNA for the CDR3 is TGTGCCAGCAGCTCTGGGAGGTTCGAAAAACTGTTTTTT.

Only a few counts were recorded for this clonotype. The genes are TRBV7-8 and TRBJ2-1; 10 bases fit TRBD2. This CDR3 is 17 amino acids long. Germline CDR1 is SGHVS and CDR2 is FQNEAQ. Trimming removed 0 bases from V and 2 bases from J; junction bases left unmatched: 4. The CDR3 nucleotides read TGTGCCAGCAGCTTAGCGTGGAGCGGGGGGGCCTACAATGAGCAGTTCTTC. This sequence encodes CASSLAWSGGAYNEQFF.